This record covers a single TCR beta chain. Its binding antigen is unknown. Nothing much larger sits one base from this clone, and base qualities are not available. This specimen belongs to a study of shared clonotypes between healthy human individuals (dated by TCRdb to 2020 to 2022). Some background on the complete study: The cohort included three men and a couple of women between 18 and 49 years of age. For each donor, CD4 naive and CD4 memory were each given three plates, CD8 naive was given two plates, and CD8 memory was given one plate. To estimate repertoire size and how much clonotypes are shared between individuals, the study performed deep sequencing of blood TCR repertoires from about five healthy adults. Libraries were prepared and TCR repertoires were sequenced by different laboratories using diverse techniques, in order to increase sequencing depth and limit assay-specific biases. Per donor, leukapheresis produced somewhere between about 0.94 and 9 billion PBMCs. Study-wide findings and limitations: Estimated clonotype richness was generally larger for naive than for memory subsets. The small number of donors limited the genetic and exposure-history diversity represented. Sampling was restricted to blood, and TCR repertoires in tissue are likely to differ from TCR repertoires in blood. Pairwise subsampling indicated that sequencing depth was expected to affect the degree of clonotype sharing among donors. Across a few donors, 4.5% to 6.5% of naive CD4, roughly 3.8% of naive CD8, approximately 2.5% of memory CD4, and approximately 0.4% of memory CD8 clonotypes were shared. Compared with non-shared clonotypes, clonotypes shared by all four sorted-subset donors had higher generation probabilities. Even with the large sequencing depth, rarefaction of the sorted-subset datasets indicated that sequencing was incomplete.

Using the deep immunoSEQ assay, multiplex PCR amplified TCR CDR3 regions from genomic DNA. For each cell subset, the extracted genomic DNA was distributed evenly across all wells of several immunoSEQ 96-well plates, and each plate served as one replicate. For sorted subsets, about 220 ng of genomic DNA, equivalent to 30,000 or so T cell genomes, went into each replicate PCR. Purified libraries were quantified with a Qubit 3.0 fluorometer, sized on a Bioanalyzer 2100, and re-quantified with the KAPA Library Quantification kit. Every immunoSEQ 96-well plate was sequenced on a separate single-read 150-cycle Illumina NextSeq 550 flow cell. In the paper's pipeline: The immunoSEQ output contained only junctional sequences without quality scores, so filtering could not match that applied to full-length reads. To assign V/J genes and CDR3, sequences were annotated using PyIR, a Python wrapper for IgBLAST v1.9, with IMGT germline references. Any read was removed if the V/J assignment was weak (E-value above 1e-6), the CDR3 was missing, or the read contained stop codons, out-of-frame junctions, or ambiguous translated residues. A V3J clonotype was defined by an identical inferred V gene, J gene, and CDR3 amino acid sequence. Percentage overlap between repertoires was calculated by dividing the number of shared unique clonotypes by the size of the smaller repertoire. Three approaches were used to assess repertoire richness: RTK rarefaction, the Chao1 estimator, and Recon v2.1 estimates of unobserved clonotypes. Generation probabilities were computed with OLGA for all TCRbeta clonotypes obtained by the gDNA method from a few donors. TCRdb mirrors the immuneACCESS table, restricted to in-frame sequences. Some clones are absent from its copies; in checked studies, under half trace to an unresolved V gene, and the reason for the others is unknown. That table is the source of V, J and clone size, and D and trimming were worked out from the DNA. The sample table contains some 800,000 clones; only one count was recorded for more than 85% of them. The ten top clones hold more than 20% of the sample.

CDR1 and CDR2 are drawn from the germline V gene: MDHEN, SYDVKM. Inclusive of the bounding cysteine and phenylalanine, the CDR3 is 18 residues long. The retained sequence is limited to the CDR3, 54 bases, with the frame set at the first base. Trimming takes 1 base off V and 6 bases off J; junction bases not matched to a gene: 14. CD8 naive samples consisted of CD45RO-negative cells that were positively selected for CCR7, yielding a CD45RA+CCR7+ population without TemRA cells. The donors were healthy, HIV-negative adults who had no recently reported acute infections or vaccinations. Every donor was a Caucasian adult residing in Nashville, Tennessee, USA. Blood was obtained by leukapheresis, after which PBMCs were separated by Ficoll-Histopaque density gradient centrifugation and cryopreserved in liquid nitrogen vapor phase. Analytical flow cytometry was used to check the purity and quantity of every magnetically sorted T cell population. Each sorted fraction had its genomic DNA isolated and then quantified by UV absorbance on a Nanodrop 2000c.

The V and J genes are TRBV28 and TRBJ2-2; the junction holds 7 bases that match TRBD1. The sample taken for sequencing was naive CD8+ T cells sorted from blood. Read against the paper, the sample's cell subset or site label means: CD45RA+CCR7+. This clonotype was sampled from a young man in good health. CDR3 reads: CASSLFPGQEGSAGELFF. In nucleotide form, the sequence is TGTGCCAGCAGTTTATTCCCTGGACAGGAAGGATCTGCCGGGGAGCTGTTTTTT.